Listed below are T cell receptor beta chains from one sample, sequenced in a study of blood T cell repertoires in COVID-19. Sequencing used immunoSEQ multiplex PCR; TCRdb keeps in-frame clones, though not all of them. The sample holds under 450,000 clones; around 89% are singletons and the top ten take roughly 1.6%. Source material: peripheral blood. The receptors shown here come from a middle-aged woman with COVID-19, enrolled during active disease. Both conserved end residues are part of each CDR3. The order of the fields is V gene, CDR3 protein.

v_call: TRBV7-3; cdr3_aa: CASSEELSGVETQYF
v_call: TRBV5-1; cdr3_aa: CASSSQHDSYEQYF
v_call: TRBV28; cdr3_aa: CASSGGGNQPQHF
v_call: TRBV30; cdr3_aa: CAWATGTHNSYEQYF
v_call: TRBV4-3; cdr3_aa: CASSQDSIRAATNEKLFF
v_call: TRBV6-5; cdr3_aa: CASRGGSVSGNTIYF
v_call: TRBV7-2; cdr3_aa: CASSFGETQYF
v_call: TRBV30; cdr3_aa: CAWSENINTEAFF
v_call: TRBV2; cdr3_aa: CASNNRAGTGHTEAFF
v_call: TRBV7-3; cdr3_aa: CASSLGLAGVETQYF
v_call: TRBV7-3; cdr3_aa: CASSYLAGGPSYNEQFF
v_call: TRBV6-1; cdr3_aa: CASSELGGYDGYTF
v_call: TRBV15; cdr3_aa: CATSRELAAYNEQFF
v_call: TRBV6-6; cdr3_aa: CASSPGRTAGQPQHF
v_call: TRBV6-1; cdr3_aa: CASREGVYRGYTF
v_call: TRBV28; cdr3_aa: CASSFVGHGEQYF
v_call: TRBV20-1; cdr3_aa: CSASPETGAGTDTQYF
v_call: TRBV9; cdr3_aa: CASSVDRGFTEAFF
v_call: TRBV5-1; cdr3_aa: CASSLEGAVVHEQYF
v_call: TRBV4-1; cdr3_aa: CASSQAGRGGPSSSGHSNEQFF
v_call: TRBV7-3; cdr3_aa: CASSLKGRSGNTIYF
v_call: TRBV7-8; cdr3_aa: CASSLEPAGGELFF
v_call: TRBV5-1; cdr3_aa: CASGGGTGAAETQYF
v_call: TRBV3-1/TRBV3-2; cdr3_aa: CATRNGQNTEAFF
v_call: TRBV7-8; cdr3_aa: CASSSRAGNHEQYF
v_call: TRBV6-5; cdr3_aa: CASSYSGGEKLFF
v_call: TRBV5-4; cdr3_aa: CASSSGLGGYEQYF
v_call: TRBV9; cdr3_aa: CASSVAGAAGELFF
v_call: TRBV18; cdr3_aa: CASSPRQGYNTEAFF